This T cell receptor (beta chain) was profiled in a study of sequential checkpoint blockade in melanoma. TCRdb keeps only in-frame clones here, not all; method: immunoSEQ multiplex PCR. The sample yields some 15,000 clones, 70% to 85% seen once. Noted treatment: randomized to nivolumab then ipilimumab (arm A) or the reverse (arm B). Sample: CD8+ T cells sorted from blood (inferred from file names), taken from a patient given nivolumab and ipilimumab in sequence. The TCR originated in a human donor with melanoma.

The CDR3 here is CASSLLRGSGYNEQFF. The CDR3 DNA is TGTGCCAGCAGCTTGCTCCGCGGGAGCGGTTACAATGAGCAGTTCTTC. The chain is built from TRBV11-3 and TRBJ2-1; 7 bases match TRBD2. This CDR3 is built from 16 residues. Germline V gene lookup returns CDR1 SGHNT and CDR2 YENEEA. With V trimmed by 3 bases and J by 4 bases, 9 bases remained unmatched.